A single sample is the source of the 2 T cell receptor beta chains below, sequenced in a study of cytomegalovirus exposure and HLA in healthy donors. Researchers ran the PCR with 60 Vbeta and 13 Jbeta primers. Libraries were prepared by immunoSEQ multiplex PCR; TCRdb keeps only in-frame clonotypes and omits some of them. The table shows 210,000 or so clones, with around four fifths occurring only once. Sequenced material: PBMCs. These receptor sequences come from a woman aged 40 to 55 in good health and CMV-seronegative.

The genes are TRBV19 and TRBJ2-2, with a tentative D call TRBD1 (5 bases). V lost 5 bases and J 4 bases, leaving 14 bases between the germline ends. The CDR3 has 15 residues. Germline V gene sequence: CDR1 LNHDA, CDR2 SQIVND (reference sequence). CDR3 DNA: TGTGCCAGTAGTCACCGCCTGGGGCTCACCGGGGAGCTGTTTTTT. Translated: CASSHRLGLTGELFF. The full variable domain, its missing parts supplied by reference TRBV19 and TRBJ2-2, is DGGITQSPKYLFRKEGQNVTLSCEQNLNHDAMYWYRQDPGQGLRLIYYSQIVNDFQKGDIAEGYSVSREKKESFPLTVTSAQKNPTAFYLCASSHRLGLTGELFFGEGSRLTVL.

There are a few counts of this clone. The chain employs TRBV10-3 and TRBJ2-7; D possibly corresponds to TRBD1 (6 bases). V lost 8 bases, J lost 2 bases, and 16 bases lay in between. CDR1 and CDR2 from the germline V gene are ENHRY and SYGVKD. This CDR3 comprises 14 residues. The CDR3 DNA sequence: TGTGCCATCCAGCCGTCAGGGGCACCCTACGAGCAGTACTTC. Amino acid sequence: CAIQPSGAPYEQYF.